These T cell receptor beta chains were read from a single sample in a study of shared clonotypes between healthy human individuals. Clones were sequenced by immunoSEQ multiplex PCR, and TCRdb holds only the in-frame ones, with some missing. The sample has roughly 2,000,000 clones, over 85% seen once. The source material was naive CD8+ T cells sorted from blood. These receptors originate from a man aged 18 to 30 in good health. Each CDR3 is given with its conserved first and last residue. The order of the fields is D gene, J gene, clone size, V gene, CDR3 length, CDR3 protein, CDR3 DNA. D genes are given only for firm matches. The listing skips clone size in some rows; elsewhere it reads once, few, many or a size class.

>-|TRBJ2-7|-|TRBV29-1|12
CSVVLLGNEQYF
TGCAGCGTTGTGCTGTTGGGGAACGAGCAGTACTTC
>-|TRBJ2-3|-|TRBV6-5|15
CASNPASGAADTQYF
TGTGCCTCCAACCCAGCCTCGGGAGCCGCAGATACGCAGTATTTT
>-|TRBJ2-7|-|TRBV27|15
CASSLSGWGFYEQYF
TGTGCCAGCAGTTTATCGGGGTGGGGGTTCTACGAGCAGTACTTC
>-|TRBJ2-1|-|TRBV27|16
CASSPSAGPITNEQFF
TGTGCCAGCAGTCCCTCGGCGGGACCCATTACGAATGAGCAGTTCTTC
>-|TRBJ1-1|-|TRBV7-9|15
CASSSLAGAETEAFF
TGTGCCAGCAGCTCATTGGCAGGGGCGGAAACTGAAGCTTTCTTT
>-|TRBJ2-1|once|TRBV7-9|12
CASSVEYPEQFF
TGTGCCAGCAGCGTGGAGTACCCTGAGCAGTTCTTC
>-|TRBJ2-1|-|TRBV11-2|11
CASSPGPEQFF
TGTGCCAGCAGCCCGGGACCCGAGCAGTTCTTC
>-|TRBJ2-7|-|TRBV2|11
CASKDSYEQYF
TGTGCCAGCAAGGACAGCTACGAGCAGTACTTC
>-|TRBJ2-7|once|TRBV27|15
CASSPSLGPGYEQYF
TGTGCCAGCAGTCCATCTCTAGGCCCCGGATACGAGCAGTACTTC
>-|TRBJ1-1|-|TRBV6-5|14
CASSWWREDTEAFF
TGTGCCAGCAGTTGGTGGCGGGAGGACACTGAAGCTTTCTTT
>-|TRBJ2-1|once|TRBV30|13
CAWGSGPLNEQFF
TGTGCCTGGGGATCAGGGCCTCTCAATGAGCAGTTCTTC
>-|TRBJ1-1|-|TRBV30|11
CAWGESGEAFF
TGTGCCTGGGGGGAATCAGGGGAAGCTTTCTTT
>-|TRBJ1-2|-|TRBV5-4|12
CASRIGGHGYTF
TGTGCCAGCCGAATAGGGGGGCATGGCTACACCTTC
>-|TRBJ1-1|-|TRBV13|14
CASSPDRSGTEAFF
TGTGCCAGCAGCCCCGACAGATCCGGGACTGAAGCTTTCTTT
>-|TRBJ1-2|-|TRBV4-1|14
CASSQRGDFYGYTF
TGCGCCAGCAGCCAACGAGGGGACTTCTATGGCTACACCTTC
>TRBD2|TRBJ2-3|-|TRBV9|16
CASSVTSGGAADTQYF
TGTGCCAGCAGCGTAACTAGCGGGGGGGCCGCAGATACGCAGTATTTT
>-|TRBJ1-4|-|TRBV10-1|15
CASSESGRPGEKLFF
TGCGCCAGCAGTGAGTCAGGACGGCCTGGGGAAAAACTGTTTTTT
>-|TRBJ2-2|-|TRBV27|13
CASSLLRTGELFF
TGTGCCAGCAGTTTACTCCGGACCGGGGAGCTGTTTTTT
>-|TRBJ1-5|-|TRBV28|15
CASSPRQGSNQPQHF
TGTGCCAGCAGTCCAAGGCAGGGGAGCAATCAGCCCCAGCATTTT
>-|TRBJ2-2|-|TRBV19|14
CASSIVGIGGELFF
TGTGCCAGTAGTATAGTTGGTATTGGCGGGGAGCTGTTTTTT
>-|TRBJ2-1|-|TRBV9|16
CASSLTGSGSANEQFF
TGTGCCAGCAGCCTTACTGGGTCCGGGAGTGCCAATGAGCAGTTCTTC
>TRBD1|TRBJ2-1|-|TRBV5-1|14
CASSSGQGAPPGIF
TGCGCCAGCAGCTCCGGACAGGGCGCACCCCCAGGGATCTTC
>TRBD1|TRBJ1-5|-|TRBV4-1|18
CASSHAGGQGASNQPQHF
TGCGCCAGCAGCCATGCGGGGGGACAGGGGGCTAGCAATCAGCCCCAGCATTTT
>TRBD2|TRBJ2-7|-|TRBV4-1|15
CASSLRLAGGYEQYF
TGCGCCAGCAGCCTTCGACTAGCGGGGGGTTACGAGCAGTACTTC
>-|TRBJ2-7|-|TRBV28|16
CASSLLSTGLAYEQYF
TGTGCCAGCAGTTTATTAAGTACGGGGTTAGCCTACGAGCAGTACTTC
>-|TRBJ2-1|-|TRBV7-9|14
CASSPLTGGNEQFF
TGTGCCAGCAGCCCCCTGACTGGGGGAAATGAGCAGTTCTTC
>-|TRBJ2-6|-|TRBV13|18
CASSFGGPTSSGANVLTF
TGTGCCAGCAGCTTCGGGGGGCCGACGAGCTCTGGGGCCAACGTCCTGACTTTC
>-|TRBJ2-7|-|TRBV19|14
CASSRVPEDYEQYF
TGTGCCAGTAGTCGAGTACCAGAGGACTACGAGCAGTACTTC
>TRBD1|TRBJ2-7|-|TRBV6-5|15
CASSYGSGGLGEQYF
TGTGCCAGCAGTTACGGGTCAGGGGGTTTGGGAGAGCAGTACTTC
>-|TRBJ1-5|-|TRBV9|13
CASSVGADQPQHF
TGTGCCAGCAGCGTAGGTGCGGATCAGCCCCAGCATTTT
>TRBD1|TRBJ2-7|-|TRBV7-9|14
CASSDRDRAYEQYF
TGTGCCAGCAGCGACCGGGACAGAGCCTACGAGCAGTACTTC
>TRBD1|TRBJ2-7|-|TRBV5-3|18
CARSWGEGTGGSPYEQYF
TGTGCCAGAAGCTGGGGAGAAGGGACAGGGGGATCACCCTACGAGCAGTACTTC
>TRBD1|TRBJ2-1|-|TRBV29-1|14
CSVEGQGASNEQFF
TGCAGCGTTGAAGGACAGGGGGCGAGCAATGAGCAGTTCTTC
>-|TRBJ2-7|-|TRBV9|13
CASSGGSTYEQYF
TGTGCCAGCAGCGGAGGATCGACCTACGAGCAGTACTTC
>-|TRBJ1-3|-|TRBV4-1|16
CASSQEALFSGNTIYF
TGCGCCAGCAGCCAAGAAGCCCTGTTCTCTGGAAACACCATATATTTT
>-|TRBJ2-7|-|TRBV30|12
CAWEEGSYEQYF
TGTGCCTGGGAGGAGGGAAGCTACGAGCAGTACTTC
>-|TRBJ2-1|-|TRBV29-1|10
CSVELLGQFF
TGCAGCGTGGAGCTCCTTGGGCAGTTCTTC
>-|TRBJ2-1|-|TRBV7-9|11
CASSSGPRGFF
TGTGCCAGCAGCTCAGGGCCGCGAGGGTTCTTC
>TRBD2|TRBJ2-1|-|TRBV7-9|18
CASILTSGRPSSYNEQFF
TGTGCCAGCATCCTGACTAGCGGGAGGCCCAGCTCCTACAATGAGCAGTTCTTC
>-|TRBJ2-2|-|TRBV29-1|17
CSVSPVWSVDNTGELFF
TGCAGCGTTTCCCCGGTCTGGAGCGTTGACAACACCGGGGAGCTGTTTTTT
>-|TRBJ2-3|-|TRBV9|17
CASSVERAASYTDTQYF
TGTGCCAGCAGCGTAGAAAGGGCGGCTTCCTACACAGATACGCAGTATTTT
>-|TRBJ1-6|once|TRBV5-1|15
CASSLGGQGRSPLHF
TGCGCCAGCAGCTTGGGGGGGCAGGGGCGGTCACCCCTCCACTTT
>-|TRBJ1-2|-|TRBV10-2|11
CASSEGDGYTF
TGCGCCAGCAGTGAGGGGGATGGCTACACCTTC
>TRBD1|TRBJ2-5|-|TRBV6-5|15
CASSPHGRGLETQYF
TGTGCCAGCAGTCCCCACGGCAGGGGGCTGGAGACCCAGTACTTC
>TRBD2|TRBJ2-5|-|TRBV6-6|15
CASSYSGLGVETQYF
TGTGCCAGCAGTTACTCGGGACTAGGGGTGGAGACCCAGTACTTC
>TRBD1|TRBJ1-1|-|TRBV7-9|15
CASSLVGTGGTEAFF
TGTGCCAGCAGCTTAGTGGGGACAGGGGGCACTGAAGCTTTCTTT
>-|TRBJ1-5|-|TRBV7-6|15
CASSPSAYSNQPQHF
TGTGCCAGCAGCCCCAGCGCTTATAGCAATCAGCCCCAGCATTTT
>TRBD2|TRBJ2-5|-|TRBV7-8|16
CASSLEDSGIGETQYF
TGTGCCAGCAGCTTAGAGGATAGCGGGATAGGAGAGACCCAGTACTTC